The rows below give T cell receptor beta chains drawn from one sample of a study of T cells after yellow fever vaccination. TCRdb ran MiXCR on the 5' RACE reads and lists one entry per CDR3 protein. Here the sample spans under 250,000 distinct CDR3 sequences, approximately 3.2% being singletons. Material: CD4+ T cells sorted from PBMCs, obtained 10 days after the yellow fever booster vaccination. Receptor source: a man between 18 and 29 years old who received the YFV17D yellow fever vaccine. CDR3s include the opening cysteine and the closing phenylalanine or tryptophan. Each record gives: J gene, clone size, CDR3 length, V gene, D gene, CDR3 DNA, CDR3 protein. The D gene is left open where the match is weak. Size values are once, few and many counts, or a class for expanded clones, and some rows have none.

TRBJ1-1	few	13	TRBV5-5	-	TGTGCCAGCACCCACGGCCCGCACACTGAAGCTTTCTTT	CASTHGPHTEAFF
TRBJ1-5	many	15	TRBV11-2	-	TGTGCCAGCAGCTTAGATCTAACTAGCAATCAGCCCCAGCATTTT	CASSLDLTSNQPQHF
TRBJ2-1	few	15	TRBV6-5	TRBD2	TGTGCCAGCAGGGAGAGCGGGGGGGCCTACAATGAGCAGTTCTTC	CASRESGGAYNEQFF
TRBJ2-3	many	16	TRBV6-5	TRBD2	TGTGCCAGCAGTTACAAAGCGGGGGGGGGCACAGATACGCAGTATTTT	CASSYKAGGGTDTQYF
TRBJ2-5	few	15	TRBV7-2	TRBD2	TGTGCCAGCAGCTTATTGGGGGGGGAGATAGAGACCCAGTACTTC	CASSLLGGEIETQYF
TRBJ1-2	few	13	TRBV7-9	-	TGTGCCAGCAGCTTTCGCCAATTCGAAGGCTACACCTTC	CASSFRQFEGYTF
TRBJ1-5	few	17	TRBV7-2	TRBD1	TGTGCCAGCAGCTTAGCTGTGTCGACAGGGGGCCGTCAGCCCCAGCATTTT	CASSLAVSTGGRQPQHF
TRBJ1-2	few	18	TRBV19	-	TGTGCCAGTAGTATAGGGTTGGGACACCTCGACGGCAACTATGGCTACACCTTC	CASSIGLGHLDGNYGYTF
TRBJ2-7	many	16	TRBV27	-	TGTGCCAGCAGTTCCCTAATTCGGCGGGGCTCCTACGAGCAGTACTTC	CASSSLIRRGSYEQYF
TRBJ1-1	-	10	TRBV7-9	-	TGTGCCAGCAGCTTTCTTGAAGCTTTCTTT	CASSFLEAFF
TRBJ2-3	-	14	TRBV19	TRBD1	TGTGCCAGTAGTATAGCCGGGACAGGGGATACGCAGTATTTT	CASSIAGTGDTQYF
TRBJ1-4	many	13	TRBV20-1	-	TGCAGTGCTAGAACCTCCTTGGGAGAAAAACTGTTTTTT	CSARTSLGEKLFF
TRBJ2-5	-	14	TRBV28	TRBD1	TGTGCCAGCAGTCCCGGGGACAGGGAAGAGACCCAGTACTTC	CASSPGDREETQYF
TRBJ2-3	-	15	TRBV5-4	TRBD1	TGTGCCAGCAGCCCAAGACAGGGGCCAACAGATACGCAGTATTTT	CASSPRQGPTDTQYF
TRBJ2-1	many	17	TRBV12-3/TRBV12-4	-	TGTGCCAGCAGTTTATTCTGGGCAGATAGCTCCTACAATGAGCAGTTCTTC	CASSLFWADSSYNEQFF
TRBJ2-2	few	15	TRBV7-2	-	TGTGCCAGCAGCTTAGAGACATGGGGCACCGGGGAGCTGTTTTTT	CASSLETWGTGELFF
TRBJ2-1	many	13	TRBV24-1	-	TGTGCCACCAGTGATTTACAGGTTCTTGAGCAGTTCTTC	CATSDLQVLEQFF
TRBJ1-5	-	16	TRBV4-1	TRBD1	TGCGCCAGCAGCAACCCCCCGGGACAGGGAGATCAGCCCCAGCATTTT	CASSNPPGQGDQPQHF
TRBJ1-3	few	16	TRBV12-3/TRBV12-4	-	TGTGCCAGCAGTTTAGAATTTATAGTCTCTGGAAACACCATATATTTT	CASSLEFIVSGNTIYF
TRBJ1-1	few	13	TRBV14	-	TGTGCCAGCAGCCAAGACAGGGAAACTGAAGCTTTCTTT	CASSQDRETEAFF
TRBJ2-5	few	16	TRBV7-6	TRBD1	TGTGCCAGCAGCTCCCCGGAGAAGACAGGGGGCGAGACCCAGTACTTC	CASSSPEKTGGETQYF
TRBJ1-1	many	15	TRBV9	-	TGTGCCAGCAGCCCCTCTGGAACTTCGCGAACTGAAGCTTTCTTT	CASSPSGTSRTEAFF
TRBJ1-5	many	14	TRBV6-2/TRBV6-3	-	TGTGCCAGCAGTTACGGGGCCCCCAACCAGCCCCAGCATTTT	CASSYGAPNQPQHF
TRBJ2-5	many	16	TRBV7-2	TRBD1	TGTGCCAGCAGCTTCGTGGGACAGGGCCTGGGGGAGACCCAGTACTTC	CASSFVGQGLGETQYF
TRBJ1-1	many	14	TRBV5-1	-	TGCGCCAGCAGCTTGGGGACCACCGGAGGTTCAGCTTTCTTT	CASSLGTTGGSAFF
TRBJ1-5	many	15	TRBV6-6	TRBD1	TGTGCCAGCAGCCCAACAGGGGATAGCAATCAGCCCCAGCATTTT	CASSPTGDSNQPQHF
TRBJ1-4	many	14	TRBV20-1	TRBD1	TGCAGTGCTATATCCCACAGGGGATATGAAAAACTGTTTTTT	CSAISHRGYEKLFF
TRBJ2-5	few	15	TRBV18	TRBD1	TGTGCCAGCTCACCCTGGACAGGGTTGAAAGAGACCCAGTACTTC	CASSPWTGLKETQYF